These 20 T cell receptor beta chains were sequenced from one sample in a study of vaccination and CD4 T cells after COVID-19. Once obtained from cultured CD4+ T cells, the DNA was sequenced using the Oncomine TCR Beta short-read assay. TCRdb fed the PCR reads into MiXCR, producing one record per CDR3 protein. The sample contains 20,000 to 25,000 distinct CDR3 sequences, 46% of which appear only once. Their antigen targets remain unknown. Stated time point: late sampling 161 to 241 days after vaccination in a few convalescent patients. The treatment was: approximately nine-day PBMC culture with coronavirus spike peptide pools or control peptides (ViraFEST assay). The sample in question was CD4+ T cells from blood, cultured in vitro, obtained about 7 months after SARS-CoV-2 vaccination. These receptors came from a human donor who had recovered from COVID-19.

J is TRBJ1-2 and V is TRBV28, with a tentative D call TRBD1 (5 bases). The V gene lost 5 bases and the J gene lost 7 bases, with 14 bases spanning the gap. This CDR3 comprises 13 residues. CDR1 and CDR2 (germline): MDHEN, SYDVKM. CDR3 coding DNA: TGTGCCAGCAGTCCCCCGGGCGGGGGTGGCTACACCTTC. It encodes CASSPPGGGGYTF.

J is TRBJ1-6 and V is TRBV20-1; the D is unclear. The germline V gene has CDR1 DFQATT and CDR2 SNEGSKA (reference sequence). The CDR3 has 16 amino acids. Trimming left V 6 bases short and J 0 bases short, with 15 bases between. The CDR3 reads CSAYAPQSSYNSPLHF. DNA of the CDR3: TGCAGTGCCTATGCCCCCCAAAGCTCCTATAATTCACCCCTCCACTTT.

Only a few counts were recorded for this clonotype. The chain is built from TRBV15 and TRBJ2-1, with D unresolved. The CDR3 contains 15 residues. The germline gives CDR1 LNHNV, CDR2 YYDKDF (reference sequence). V was shortened by 4 bases and J by 0 bases, with 10 bases between the two germline ends. The CDR3, as DNA: TGTGCCACCAGCATGAGGTTGAGCTCCTACAATGAGCAGTTCTTC. Its translation is CATSMRLSSYNEQFF.

The table lists this clonotype with a few counts. CDR3 in DNA: TGTGCCAGCAGTTACCCAGGTGAGGGAGCTTTCTTT. Its protein is CASSYPGEGAFF. This chain connects TRBV6-5 to TRBJ1-1; D call uncertain. The CDR3 spans 12 residues. The germline V gene has CDR1 MNHEY and CDR2 SVGAGI. The V end was cut by 2 bases, the J end by 10 bases, with 11 bases between.

The CDR3, as DNA: TGCAGTGCTTCGGGAGGCGTCGGGGTATCCTACGAGCAGTACTTC. Translated, it gives CSASGGVGVSYEQYF. The chain carries TRBV20-1 and TRBJ2-7; 7 bases are a match to TRBD2. Germline loops: CDR1 DFQATT, CDR2 SNEGSKA (reference sequence). V was clipped by 5 bases and J by 1 base; unmatched bases: 11. The CDR3 has 15 amino acids.

The chain links TRBV5-4 to TRBJ2-7; D is unclear. Germline V gives CDR1 SGHNT, CDR2 YYREEE (reference sequence). V was pared by 4 bases and J by 2 bases, with 10 bases between. The CDR3 is 13 amino acids. The CDR3 sequence: CASSLDMTYEQYF. In nucleotides, the CDR3 is TGTGCCAGCAGCCTAGACATGACCTACGAGCAGTACTTC. Drawing the rest from reference TRBV5-4 and TRBJ2-7, the complete variable domain is ETGVTQSPTHLIKTRGQQVTLRCSSQSGHNTVSWYQQALGQGPQFIFQYYREEENGRGNFPPRFSGLQFPNYSSELNVNALELDDSALYLCASSLDMTYEQYFGPGTRLTVT.

J is TRBJ1-2 and V is TRBV5-4; tentatively, D is TRBD1 (6 bases). The CDR3 runs to 12 residues. Trimming cost V 9 bases and J 3 bases, with 12 bases left between them. Germline assignment: CDR1 SGHNT and CDR2 YYREEE (reference sequence). The CDR3 protein is CATHRADYGYTF. DNA for the CDR3: TGTGCCACCCACAGGGCGGACTATGGCTACACCTTC.

V is TRBV15 and J is TRBJ2-7; weak D call: TRBD2 (6 bases). There are 14 residues in the CDR3. Trimming stripped 0 bases from V and 5 bases from J, with 11 bases between. Looked up from germline, CDR1 is LNHNV and CDR2 is YYDKDF (reference sequence). The CDR3 DNA reads as TGTGCCACCAGCAGAGATTTACTAGCCCACGAGCAGTACTTC. This encodes CATSRDLLAHEQYF.

The genes are TRBV10-1 and TRBJ2-1; D uncertain. CDR1 is WNHNN, CDR2 SYGVQD, per germline (reference sequence). The CDR3 totals 15 residues. V lost 7 bases to trimming and J lost 2 bases, with 15 bases between them. The CDR3 sequence: CASTESWAPYNEQFF. CDR3 DNA: TGCGCCAGCACGGAAAGCTGGGCACCCTACAATGAGCAGTTCTTC.

The CDR3 loop reads CASMGTQDRGHRETQYF. CDR3 DNA sequence: TGTGCCAGCATGGGAACCCAGGACAGGGGGCATCGGGAGACCCAGTACTTC. V gene TRBV6-4 combines with J gene TRBJ2-5; 11 bases line up with TRBD1. With 7 bases clipped from V and 5 bases from J, the junction kept 15 bases outside the gene matches. Germline V gene lookup returns CDR1 MRHNA and CDR2 SNTAGT. This CDR3 region has 17 residues.

This clonotype was seen only a few times. This chain links TRBV15 with TRBJ2-3; weak D call: TRBD1 (6 bases). CDR1 is LNHNV and CDR2 is YYDKDF in the germline V gene (reference sequence). The ends were cut back, 3 bases at V and 1 base at J, with 20 bases in the middle. The CDR3 is 18 residues long. The chain's CDR3 is CATSSLNGGDYGTDTQYF. Written as DNA, the CDR3 is TGTGCCACCAGCAGTCTTAATGGGGGCGATTATGGCACAGATACGCAGTATTTT.

The rearrangement links TRBV7-2 to TRBJ2-1; no reliable D call. Germline assignment: CDR1 SGHTA and CDR2 FQGNSA. The CDR3 consists of 13 residues. V lost 7 bases, J lost 0 bases, and 7 bases lay in between. CDR3 DNA: TGTGCCAGCACCCTAGGCTCCTACAATGAGCAGTTCTTC. It is translated as CASTLGSYNEQFF.

V is TRBV20-1 and J is TRBJ2-1, with D unresolved. This CDR3 is built from 13 residues. Germline V CDR1 and CDR2: DFQATT, SNEGSKA (reference sequence). The CDR3 spells CSITGSSYNEQFF. DNA of the CDR3: TGCAGCATTACTGGGTCGTCCTACAATGAGCAGTTCTTC.

This clonotype was counted between two and nine times. This rearrangement joins TRBV6-4 to TRBJ1-1; 7 bases line up with TRBD1. Germline lookup yields CDR1 MRHNA and CDR2 SNTAGT. There are 14 residues in the CDR3. After removal of 0 bases from V and 4 bases from J, the junction contained 2 bases not matched to a gene. The DNA for the CDR3 is TGTGCCAGCAGTGACTCCGACAGGGCCACTGAAGCTTTCTTT. Its protein product is CASSDSDRATEAFF.

The chain is built from TRBV6-5 and TRBJ2-1; D perhaps matches TRBD2 (5 bases). Germline V CDR1 and CDR2: MNHEY, SVGAGI. The length of the CDR3 is 15 residues. Trimming pared 0 bases from V and 0 bases from J, leaving 6 bases between. CDR3 sequence reads: CASSYSSGSYNEQFF. The CDR3 coding sequence is TGTGCCAGCAGTTACTCGAGCGGCTCCTACAATGAGCAGTTCTTC.

CDR3 residues: CSARDPGGYGYTF. The CDR3 nucleotides are TGCAGTGCTAGAGATCCGGGGGGCTATGGCTACACCTTC. The chain joins TRBV20-1 to TRBJ1-2; tentatively, D is TRBD1 (5 bases). Germline V gene data show CDR1 as DFQATT and CDR2 as SNEGSKA (reference sequence). This CDR3 region has 13 residues. V was trimmed by 0 bases and J by 4 bases, leaving 9 bases between them.

This clonotype was seen a handful of times. J is TRBJ2-5 and V is TRBV20-1, with TRBD2 as a possible D gene (7 bases). The V end lost 6 bases, the J end lost 1 base, and 12 bases lay between the germline ends. The CDR3 length is 13 residues. Germline loops: CDR1 DFQATT, CDR2 SNEGSKA (reference sequence). The CDR3 DNA follows: TGCAGTGCCGGGGGGCGCTCCCAAGAGACCCAGTACTTC. Encoded protein: CSAGGRSQETQYF.

In regard to this clonotype: At one end, the junction sequence differs from germline, possibly due to a read error. This rearrangement joins TRBV7-3 to TRBJ2-3, with 9 nucleotides matching TRBD1. Germline assignment: CDR1 SGHTA and CDR2 FQGTGA. This CDR3 contains 12 residues. CDR3 sequence: CASSRGTGPILF. The CDR3 DNA is TGTGCCAGCAGCCGTGGGACAGGGCCTATCCTTTTT.

This clonotype was recorded a few times. The chain couples TRBV7-8 to TRBJ1-6, with a tentative D call TRBD1 (5 bases). The V end lost 7 bases, the J end lost 9 bases, and 16 bases lay between the germline ends. The CDR3 runs 14 residues. The germline CDR1 and CDR2 sequences are SGHVS and FQNEAQ. This CDR3 reads CASNAGQRGSPLHF. CDR3 DNA: TGTGCCAGCAACGCGGGGCAACGAGGTTCACCCCTCCACTTT.

This sequence joins TRBV11-2 and TRBJ2-7; D call uncertain. CDR1 and CDR2 from the germline V gene are SGHAT and FQNNGV. V lost 2 bases, J lost 4 bases, and 12 bases lay in between. The CDR3 runs 14 residues. In DNA form, the CDR3 reads TGTGCCAGCAGCTTAAGATGGAGTGGTTACGAGCAGTACTTC. Translation gives CASSLRWSGYEQYF.